The T cell receptor beta chain described here comes from a study of blood T cell repertoires in COVID-19. CDR3 length: 15 amino acids. The germline CDR1 and CDR2 sequences are SNHLY and FYNNEI. As for this clone: The junction departs from the called germline gene at one end, perhaps through a read error.

Participants, about 18 to 90 years old, spanned 25 or so US areas. In Cohort 3, a recovered donor had either two negative PCRs, clearance, or symptom resolution. Clones were sequenced by immunoSEQ multiplex PCR, and TCRdb holds only the in-frame ones, with some missing. The sample records under 300,000 clones, approximately 84% being singletons. The TCR comes from a man aged 35 to 55 who had recovered from COVID-19. The J gene is TRBJ2-3, the V gene TRBV2, with 10 bases lining up with TRBD1. The sample comprised PBMCs or T cells enriched from blood (not recorded which). CDR3 loop: CTSSESGTGANTQYF. CDR3 sequence (DNA): TGTACCAGCAGTGAATCTGGGACAGGGGCGAATACGCAGTATTTT.